The next 26 T cell receptor beta chains were all read from a single sample in a study of T-cell memory formation after mild COVID-19. TCRdb re-called the 5' RACE reads through MiXCR, storing one row per CDR3 protein. The table includes about 350,000 distinct CDR3 sequences, roughly 15% detected once. Sequenced material: PBMCs or a T cell subset sorted from them (not recorded which). These receptors originate from a man younger than 30 who had mild COVID-19 (a few samples of this study predate the infection). Cell type and time point are not known.

This clonotype was counted many times. The V gene is TRBV5-1, the J gene TRBJ2-7; D is possibly TRBD2 (6 bases). Germline V gives CDR1 SGHRS, CDR2 YFSETQ. The CDR3 length is 17 residues. Deletions cut 5 bases from V and 3 bases from J, with 24 bases between. The CDR3 DNA sequence: TGCGCCAGCAGTTCCCAGGGAGGTCGTCAGGCGCACTACGAGCAGTACTTC. This codes for CASSSQGGRQAHYEQYF.

V and J are TRBV10-3 and TRBJ2-7; D is unresolved. This CDR3 comprises 12 residues. Deletions cut 3 bases from V and 4 bases from J, with 7 bases between. Germline V gene sequence: CDR1 ENHRY, CDR2 SYGVKD. CDR3: CAISDNGYEQYV. The CDR3 nucleotides read TGTGCCATCAGTGACAACGGATACGAGCAGTACGTC.

The CDR3 DNA sequence: TGCGCCAGCAGCCAAGATCGTAGGGGGGGATACTCACCCCTCCACTTT. It encodes CASSQDRRGGYSPLHF. V gene TRBV4-3 combines with J gene TRBJ1-6; D perhaps matches TRBD1 (6 bases). The V end was cut by 0 bases, the J end by 10 bases, with 16 bases between. There are 16 residues in the CDR3. Per the germline V gene, CDR1 is LGHNA and CDR2 is YSLEER.

This chain joins TRBV7-3 and TRBJ2-3; 10 bases are a match to TRBD2. The CDR3 extends over 15 amino acids. The germline gives CDR1 SGHTA, CDR2 FQGTGA. The ends lost 1 base at V and 6 bases at J; junction bases unmatched: 4. The CDR3 protein is CASSLMSGGADTQYF. The CDR3 DNA is TGTGCCAGCAGCTTAATGAGCGGGGGGGCCGATACGCAGTATTTT.

This clonotype was detected ten times or more. The J gene is TRBJ1-5, the V gene TRBV4-2; no clear D gene. Trimming pared 1 base from V and 5 bases from J, leaving 12 bases between. Germline CDR1 reads LGHNA; CDR2 reads YNFKEQ. The CDR3 is 15 amino acids. CDR3 DNA: TGTGCCAGCAGCCAAGGGACCCGGAGGGATCAGCCCCAGCATTTT. Encoded protein: CASSQGTRRDQPQHF.

V gene TRBV18 combines with J gene TRBJ2-2; 8 nucleotides line up with TRBD1. Germline-derived CDR1 and CDR2 are KGHSH and LQKENI. The CDR3 runs 16 residues. The V and J ends lost 2 bases and 4 bases, in that order; junction bases with no gene match: 6. The CDR3 here is CASSPYRGKGTGELFF. The CDR3 DNA follows: TGTGCCAGCTCACCATACAGGGGGAAAGGCACCGGGGAGCTGTTTTTT.

This clonotype appeared a few times. The chain is built from TRBV11-2 and TRBJ2-3, with D perhaps TRBD1 or TRBD2 (6 bases each). This CDR3 has 13 residues. Per the germline V gene, CDR1 is SGHAT and CDR2 is FQNNGV. Trimming shortened V by 0 bases and J by 6 bases, and 7 bases separated the two germline ends. Here the CDR3 reads CASSLEGGDTQYF. The CDR3 DNA reads as TGTGCCAGCAGCTTAGAAGGGGGGGATACGCAGTATTTT.

The chain has TRBV3-1 and TRBJ1-3; tentative D call: TRBD1 (5 bases). CDR1 is LGHDT, CDR2 YNNKEL, per germline (reference sequence). This CDR3 region has 15 residues. The ends were cut back, 4 bases at V and 0 bases at J, with 10 bases in the middle. The CDR3 region is CASSRDLNSGNTIYF. The CDR3 DNA sequence: TGTGCCAGCAGCCGGGACCTTAACTCTGGAAACACCATATATTTT. The full variable domain, its missing parts supplied by reference TRBV3-1 and TRBJ1-3, is DTAVSQTPKYLVTQMGNDKSIKCEQNLGHDTMYWYKQDSKKFLKIMFSYNNKELIINETVPNRFSPKSPDKAHLNLHINSLELGDSAVYFCASSRDLNSGNTIYFGEGSWLTVV.

V is TRBV6-5 and J is TRBJ2-1; D is tentatively TRBD1 or TRBD2 (5 bases each). With 5 bases removed from V and 3 bases from J, the gap between germline ends came to 14 bases. There are 15 residues in the CDR3. Germline lookup yields CDR1 MNHEY and CDR2 SVGAGI. The CDR3 sequence is CASSESGTNYNEQFF. In DNA form, the CDR3 reads TGTGCCAGCAGTGAATCCGGGACCAACTACAATGAGCAGTTCTTC.

This clonotype was counted a few times. The J gene is TRBJ2-2, the V gene TRBV11-1; D might be TRBD2 (6 bases). The CDR3 has 16 residues. From germline, CDR1 is SGHAT and CDR2 FQDESV (reference sequence). Between the trimmed V and J ends, which lost 5 bases and 4 bases, there was a span of 17 bases. The CDR3 is CASSGRGRRGTGELFF. CDR3 nucleotide sequence: TGTGCCAGCAGCGGCCGGGGGAGACGGGGCACCGGGGAGCTGTTTTTT.

This sequence joins TRBV6-1 and TRBJ1-1; a possible D gene is TRBD1 (5 bases). The CDR3 extends over 14 amino acids. Trimming pared 6 bases from V and 1 base from J, leaving 12 bases between. The germline V gene encodes CDR1 MNHNS and CDR2 SASEGT. CDR3 DNA sequence: TGTGCCAGCAGCTCCATGACAGAGAACACTGAAGCTTTCTTT. Translated, it gives CASSSMTENTEAFF.

This clonotype was counted at least ten times. The chain recombines TRBV7-6 with TRBJ2-1; D gene ambiguous. The V and J ends lost 1 base and 5 bases respectively, with 12 bases between them. Germline V gene sequence: CDR1 SGHVS, CDR2 FNYEAQ. The CDR3 consists of 15 residues. In DNA form, the CDR3 reads TGTGCCAGCAGCTTAGAGGCAAGTCCCCACAATGAGCAGTTCTTC. Encoded protein: CASSLEASPHNEQFF.

The rearrangement joins TRBV28 to TRBJ2-3; 11 nucleotides line up with TRBD2. The germline CDR1 and CDR2 sequences are MDHEN and SYDVKM. Trimming cost V 7 bases and J 2 bases; bases outside gene matches: 5. The CDR3 consists of 15 residues. The CDR3 here is CASKLAGAYTDTQYF. In DNA form, the CDR3 reads TGTGCCAGCAAACTAGCGGGGGCCTACACAGATACGCAGTATTTT.

This clonotype was seen a handful of times. The CDR3 DNA reads TGTGCCAGCAGCCTGGGACAGACCTTTCAAGAGACCCAGTACTTC. The encoded protein is CASSLGQTFQETQYF. V is TRBV7-2 and J is TRBJ2-5, with 7 bases that match TRBD1. V lost 5 bases and J lost 2; bases outside the gene matches: 8. In germline, CDR1 is SGHTA, CDR2 FQGNSA. This CDR3 is 15 amino acids long. Based on the CDR3 plus reference TRBV7-2 and TRBJ2-5, the full variable domain is GAGVSQSPSNKVTEKGKDVELRCDPISGHTALYWYRQSLGQGLEFLIYFQGNSAPDKSGLPSDRFSAERTGGSVSTLTIQRTQQEDSAVYLCASSLGQTFQETQYFGPGTRLLVL.

The chain employs TRBV20-1 and TRBJ2-3; 12 bases map to TRBD2. Trimming at V came to 5 bases and at J to 3 bases, leaving 3 bases not matched to a gene. The CDR3 totals 14 residues. Germline V gives CDR1 DFQATT, CDR2 SNEGSKA (reference sequence). DNA of the CDR3: TGCAGTGCTCCCACTAGCGGGGGGACAGATACGCAGTATTTT. This encodes CSAPTSGGTDTQYF.

This chain connects TRBV2 to TRBJ1-3, with a weak D call TRBD1 (6 bases). V gave up 6 bases and J gave up 1 base, with 19 bases separating them. Germline assignment: CDR1 SNHLY and CDR2 FYNNEI. The CDR3 has 17 amino acids. CDR3 coding DNA: TGTGCCAGCAGCTTTTACAGGGAACTTAGATCTGGAAACACCATATATTTT. It specifies CASSFYRELRSGNTIYF. The complete variable domain, with remaining parts taken from reference TRBV2 and TRBJ1-3, reads EPEVTQTPSHQVTQMGQEVILRCVPISNHLYFYWYRQILGQKVEFLVSFYNNEISEKSEIFDDQFSVERPDGSNFTLKIRSTKLEDSAMYFCASSFYRELRSGNTIYFGEGSWLTVV.

The chain links TRBV6-5 to TRBJ2-1, with D perhaps TRBD1 or TRBD2 (5 bases each). The CDR3 runs to 13 residues. Trimming shortened V by 5 bases and J by 9 bases, and 14 bases separated the two germline ends. Germline loops: CDR1 MNHEY, CDR2 SVGAGI. CDR3 region: CASSIGTGGEQFF. In DNA, the CDR3 is TGTGCCAGCAGTATCGGGACGGGCGGTGAGCAGTTCTTC.

This clonotype was counted only a few times. The chain couples TRBV20-1 to TRBJ1-2, with D possibly TRBD1 on 5 matching bases. The CDR3 runs 15 residues. CDR1 is DFQATT and CDR2 is SNEGSKA in the germline V gene (reference sequence). Trimming cost V 3 bases and J 3 bases, with 17 bases left between them. The CDR3 coding sequence is TGCAGTGCTAGTACCCAGGGAGAGGTGCACTATGGCTACACCTTC. Its translation: CSASTQGEVHYGYTF.

As for this clonotype: The junction does not match germline at one end; this may be a read error. The chain is built from TRBV7-3 and TRBJ1-1, with D maybe TRBD1 (6 bases). The germline V gene encodes CDR1 SGHTA and CDR2 FQGTGA. This CDR3 spans 14 amino acids. For the CDR3, the DNA is TGTGCCAGCAGCATAACAGGGCCAGGTACTGAAGCTTTCTTT. This sequence encodes CASSITGPGTEAFF. The full variable domain, completed using reference TRBV7-3 and TRBJ1-1, is GAGVSQTPSNKVTEKGKYVELRCDPISGHTALYWYRQSLGQGPEFLIYFQGTGAADDSGLPNDRFFAVRPEGSVSTLKIQRTERGDSAVYLCASSITGPGTEAFFGQGTRLTVV.

This clonotype was observed a few times. V is TRBV6-2 or TRBV6-3 and J is TRBJ2-1; 10 nucleotides align to TRBD2. V shed 2 bases and J 7 bases; nucleotides not matched to a gene: 11. CDR1 and CDR2 from the germline V gene are MNHEY and SVGEGT. The CDR3 has 17 amino acids. The CDR3 reads CASSYTRGAGGLNEQFF. CDR3 DNA: TGTGCCAGCAGTTACACAAGAGGAGCGGGGGGGCTTAATGAGCAGTTCTTC.

The chain couples TRBV4-1 to TRBJ2-1; TRBD1 matches 7 bases. Germline CDR1 is MGHRA and CDR2 is YSYEKL. This CDR3 comprises 18 residues. The J segment lost 8 bases and the V segment lost 4 bases, leaving 20 bases of the junction unmatched. CDR3 sequence (DNA): TGCGCCAGCAGCCTGGGGGCCCCGGGACAGCTTAATTCACATGAGCAGTTCTTC. Residues: CASSLGAPGQLNSHEQFF.

This chain connects TRBV11-2 to TRBJ2-1, with TRBD1 as a possible D gene (6 bases). The CDR3 is made up of 13 amino acids. The germline V gene encodes CDR1 SGHAT and CDR2 FQNNGV. Trimming shortened V by 5 bases and J by 3 bases, and 8 bases separated the two germline ends. The CDR3: CASSMDSYNEQFF. The DNA of the CDR3 is TGTGCCAGCAGCATGGACAGCTACAATGAGCAGTTCTTC.

V is TRBV5-4 and J is TRBJ1-2; D not certain. Germline loops: CDR1 SGHNT, CDR2 YYREEE (reference sequence). The CDR3 covers 13 residues. Trimming pared 0 bases from V and 4 bases from J, leaving 7 bases between. The CDR3 sequence is CASSLEGAYGYTF. CDR3 sequence (DNA): TGTGCCAGCAGCTTGGAGGGAGCCTATGGCTACACCTTC.

This clonotype was counted a few times. The chain recombines TRBV4-2 with TRBJ2-3; D may correspond to TRBD1 or TRBD2 (7 bases each). The germline gives CDR1 LGHNA, CDR2 YNFKEQ. The V and J ends lost 2 bases and 1 base respectively, with 13 bases between them. The CDR3 totals 16 residues. The CDR3: CASSQSQGRGTDTQYF. In nucleotides, the CDR3 is TGTGCCAGCAGCCAATCACAGGGGAGGGGCACAGATACGCAGTATTTT.

CDR3 sequence (DNA): TGTGCCAGCAGCGTAGGAGCTCTCGAGGATACGCAGTATTTT. Translating gives CASSVGALEDTQYF. This chain uses TRBV9 with TRBJ2-3; no reliable D call. Between the trimmed V and J ends, which lost 0 bases and 6 bases, there was a span of 11 bases. The CDR3 totals 14 residues. The V gene's germline CDR1 is SGDLS and CDR2 YYNGEE.

V usage is TRBV11-2 and J usage is TRBJ2-3; 11 bases map to TRBD2. The CDR3 is 16 amino acids. The J segment lost 2 bases and the V segment lost 5 bases, leaving 6 bases of the junction unmatched. Germline V gene sequence: CDR1 SGHAT, CDR2 FQNNGV. CDR3 nucleotides: TGTGCCAGCAGCCGACTTAGCGGGGGGGCCACAGATACGCAGTATTTT. Its protein is CASSRLSGGATDTQYF.